These T cell receptor beta chains were read from a single sample in a study of T cell clusters in autoimmune cytopenias. For each CDR3 protein, TCRdb gives one entry from its re-call of the multiplex PCR reads, without DNA. The sample has 6,000 to 9,500 distinct CDR3 sequences. Source material: peripheral blood. These receptors originate from a human donor with an autoimmune cytopenia or autoimmune hepatitis (not recorded which). Both conserved end residues are part of each CDR3. Size tells how often a clone was seen (once, few, many) or the class of an expanded clone, and some rows leave it out.

>TRBV5-6|TRBJ1-5|medium-sized
CASSLGPYSNQPQHF
>TRBV28|TRBJ2-5|NA
CASSFTRTSRAQETQYF
>TRBV5-4|TRBJ2-3|NA
CASSLGSRGSTDTQYF
>TRBV30|TRBJ2-6|medium-sized
CAWSGFSGANVLTF
>TRBV28|TRBJ1-4|NA
CASSRGTHNEKLFF
>TRBV5-1|TRBJ1-4|NA
CASSLDWTGGTEKLFF
>TRBV28|TRBJ2-5|NA
CASSLTGGVRETQYF
>TRBV5-6|TRBJ1-1|NA
CASSPRRAGRDTEAFF
>TRBV12-3/TRBV12-4|TRBJ1-3|medium-sized
CASSLPQGKTGNTIYF
>TRBV5-5|TRBJ1-2|medium-sized
CASGGFLDYGYTF
>TRBV10-2|TRBJ2-1|NA
CASTSWGTSGGNEQFF
>TRBV27|TRBJ2-3|NA
CASRKMGGEDTQYF
>TRBV30|TRBJ1-1|NA
CAWSNWGYTEAFF
>TRBV28|TRBJ1-5|NA
CASSPRTGDGNQPQHF
>TRBV7-2|TRBJ1-1|medium-sized
CASSLDRANTEAFF
>TRBV28|TRBJ1-1|NA
CASSGTGFTEAFF
>TRBV6-5|TRBJ1-2|medium-sized
CASIQPGGNYGYTF
>TRBV25-1|TRBJ2-1|NA
CASSRFDEQFF
>TRBV5-1|TRBJ1-2|medium-sized
CASSPSPQGDYGYTF
>TRBV28|TRBJ1-6|NA
CASRRGQGGGSPLHF
>TRBV12-3/TRBV12-4|TRBJ2-7|medium-sized
CASSFRQGSEQYF
>TRBV24-1|TRBJ2-1|NA
CAVAGGTRYNEQFF
>TRBV28|TRBJ2-3|NA
CASSLRTSGGWTDTQYF
>TRBV11-3|TRBJ2-3|NA
CASSLSGTDTQYF
>TRBV19|TRBJ2-7|NA
CASTQVAGDINEQYF
>TRBV6-6|TRBJ1-2|medium-sized
CASGPGQGAGGYTF
>TRBV7-9|TRBJ1-2|NA
CASSRYETGGAIHGYTF
>TRBV7-2|TRBJ2-5|NA
CASSLDRGHGETQYF
>TRBV5-1|TRBJ1-2|NA
CASRLVRTPENYGYTF
>TRBV15|TRBJ2-7|medium-sized
CATRASGRGTYEQYF
>TRBV29-1|TRBJ1-2|medium-sized
CSVEGSGGDYGYTF
>TRBV6-2/TRBV6-3|TRBJ2-7|NA
CASRGQGIYEQYF
>TRBV7-3|TRBJ2-3|NA
CASSPDYDTQYF
>TRBV4-2|TRBJ1-3|NA
CASTLLGTGANTIYF
>TRBV6-6|TRBJ1-1|NA
CASSQVRGSYTEAFF
>TRBV7-9|TRBJ2-3|NA
CASNFRMQGDTQYF
>TRBV20-1|TRBJ2-3|NA
CSARDHRAGDPEDTQYF
>TRBV19|TRBJ1-2|medium-sized
CASSFRAIGYTF
>TRBV18|TRBJ2-7|medium-sized
CASSPGQGSYEQYF
>TRBV7-2|TRBJ2-3|NA
CASSSQGSGGPTDTQYF
>TRBV7-6|TRBJ2-1|NA
CASSFGTPFSYNEQFF
>TRBV28|TRBJ2-2|NA
CASSYSGELFF
>TRBV6-1|TRBJ2-3|medium-sized
CASSELAGFFTDTQYF
>TRBV30|TRBJ1-2|medium-sized
CAWRIRGFLKGGYTF
>TRBV7-6|TRBJ2-7|medium-sized
CASSLAVESYEQYF
>TRBV20-1|TRBJ1-2|medium-sized
CSARQEANYGYTF
>TRBV6-1|TRBJ1-3|medium-sized
CASSEKAVSGNTIYF
>TRBV5-1|TRBJ2-7|medium-sized
CASSLASGSPPYEQYF
>TRBV30|TRBJ1-1|medium-sized
CAWSTGVTTEAFF
>TRBV18|TRBJ1-1|medium-sized
CASSLTRNTEAFF
>TRBV6-1|TRBJ1-5|NA
CASKMTGDGQPQHF
>TRBV4-3|TRBJ1-1|NA
CASSQVLNTEAFF
>TRBV20-1|TRBJ2-1|NA
CSAPPGLSYNEQFF
>TRBV19|TRBJ2-2|medium-sized
CASSIPSGGAGVGELFF
>TRBV28|TRBJ1-5|NA
CASRLLPGQSSNQPQHF